These T cell receptor beta chains were read from a single sample in a study of identical twins. TCRdb ran MiXCR on the 5' RACE reads and lists one entry per CDR3 protein. The data contain around 670,000 distinct CDR3 sequences, roughly 6% of them singletons. Sequenced input: naive T cells sorted from blood. These receptors were obtained from a man between 18 and 35 years old in good health. Both conserved end residues are part of each CDR3. Each record gives: D gene, J gene, clone size, V gene, CDR3 DNA, CDR3 protein. The D gene is left open where the match is weak. Expanded clones get a size class; other rows say once, few or many, or leave the size out.

d_call: TRBD2
j_call: TRBJ2-6
clone_size: NA
v_call: TRBV9
cdr3_nt: TGTGCCAGCAGCGCCAGCGGGACCAGCTCTGGGGCCAACGTCCTGACTTTC
cdr3_aa: CASSASGTSSGANVLTF

d_call: NA
j_call: TRBJ2-4
clone_size: few
v_call: TRBV12-5
cdr3_nt: TGTGCTAGTGGTCCGGACAGCTCGATTCAGTACTTC
cdr3_aa: CASGPDSSIQYF

d_call: NA
j_call: TRBJ2-1
clone_size: many
v_call: TRBV7-9
cdr3_nt: TGTGCCAGCAGCACGCGACCGAGTAATGAGCAGTTCTTC
cdr3_aa: CASSTRPSNEQFF

d_call: TRBD2
j_call: TRBJ2-5
clone_size: few
v_call: TRBV15
cdr3_nt: TGTGCCACCAGCAGAGATCCCGGGGCGGGAGGGACCCAGTACTTC
cdr3_aa: CATSRDPGAGGTQYF

d_call: NA
j_call: TRBJ2-7
clone_size: NA
v_call: TRBV30
cdr3_nt: TGTGCCTGGAGAGGGAACAACTACGAGCAGTACTTC
cdr3_aa: CAWRGNNYEQYF

d_call: TRBD1
j_call: TRBJ1-5
clone_size: many
v_call: TRBV6-2/TRBV6-3
cdr3_nt: TGTGCCAGCACTATACAGGGGAATCAGCCCCAGCATTTT
cdr3_aa: CASTIQGNQPQHF

d_call: NA
j_call: TRBJ2-5
clone_size: NA
v_call: TRBV15
cdr3_nt: TGTGCCACCAGCAGAAGGCTCGCTGGGGAGACCCAGTACTTC
cdr3_aa: CATSRRLAGETQYF

d_call: TRBD1
j_call: TRBJ2-1
clone_size: many
v_call: TRBV12-3/TRBV12-4
cdr3_nt: TGTGCCAGCAGCAAGGACAGGGGGTCCTACAATGAGCAGTTCTTC
cdr3_aa: CASSKDRGSYNEQFF

d_call: NA
j_call: TRBJ1-1
clone_size: few
v_call: TRBV7-9
cdr3_nt: TGTGCCAGCAGCCCTGACTGGAACACTGAAGCTTTCTTT
cdr3_aa: CASSPDWNTEAFF

d_call: NA
j_call: TRBJ2-1
clone_size: few
v_call: TRBV5-1
cdr3_nt: TGCGCCAGCAGCTCAAAGCTCGGTTCTATAAATGAGCAGTTCTTC
cdr3_aa: CASSSKLGSINEQFF

d_call: NA
j_call: TRBJ1-3
clone_size: many
v_call: TRBV6-5
cdr3_nt: TGTGCCAGCAGTTACGACGGGTCTGGAAACACCATATATTTT
cdr3_aa: CASSYDGSGNTIYF

d_call: NA
j_call: TRBJ2-6
clone_size: few
v_call: TRBV4-2
cdr3_nt: TGTGCCAGCAGCCAACAGTGGGAGTTAACCTCTTCTGGGGCCAACGTCCTGACTTTC
cdr3_aa: CASSQQWELTSSGANVLTF

d_call: NA
j_call: TRBJ1-1
clone_size: many
v_call: TRBV20-1
cdr3_nt: TGCAGTGCTAGTTCCGGGACTGAAGCTTTCTTT
cdr3_aa: CSASSGTEAFF

d_call: TRBD2
j_call: TRBJ2-7
clone_size: few
v_call: TRBV5-1
cdr3_nt: TGCGCCAGCAGTATGGGGGGGAGGGCCAACGAGCAGTACTTC
cdr3_aa: CASSMGGRANEQYF

d_call: NA
j_call: TRBJ1-1
clone_size: many
v_call: TRBV9
cdr3_nt: TGTGCCAGCAGCGACCTTCGACAGGAAGCTTTCTTT
cdr3_aa: CASSDLRQEAFF

d_call: TRBD2
j_call: TRBJ2-1
clone_size: many
v_call: TRBV29-1
cdr3_nt: TGCAGCGTTCGGACTAGCGGGAGCTATGAGCAGTTCTTC
cdr3_aa: CSVRTSGSYEQFF

d_call: NA
j_call: TRBJ1-2
clone_size: NA
v_call: TRBV20-1
cdr3_nt: TGCAGTGCTAGAGACCCAAGGGACTATGGCTACACCTTC
cdr3_aa: CSARDPRDYGYTF

d_call: NA
j_call: TRBJ2-3
clone_size: few
v_call: TRBV20-1
cdr3_nt: TGCAGTGCTAGCGGCAGCTTTCGCACAGATACGCAGTATTTT
cdr3_aa: CSASGSFRTDTQYF

d_call: TRBD2
j_call: TRBJ2-7
clone_size: many
v_call: TRBV7-9
cdr3_nt: TGTGCCAGCAGTTCTAGCGGGGGCTACGAGCAGTACTTC
cdr3_aa: CASSSSGGYEQYF

d_call: NA
j_call: TRBJ2-3
clone_size: many
v_call: TRBV20-1
cdr3_nt: TGCAGTGCCAACGACGGAGAGATGGCAGATACGCAGTATTTT
cdr3_aa: CSANDGEMADTQYF

d_call: TRBD1
j_call: TRBJ2-7
clone_size: NA
v_call: TRBV7-2
cdr3_nt: TGTGCCAGCAGCCCACAGGGGAGTGGGGGCGAGCAGTACTTC
cdr3_aa: CASSPQGSGGEQYF

d_call: NA
j_call: TRBJ1-2
clone_size: few
v_call: TRBV12-3/TRBV12-4
cdr3_nt: TGTGCCAGCAGTTTAGCGTCGGGTAGGGATTACGGCTACACCTTC
cdr3_aa: CASSLASGRDYGYTF

d_call: TRBD1
j_call: TRBJ2-1
clone_size: NA
v_call: TRBV4-1
cdr3_nt: TGCGCCAGCAGCCAAGTCAAGGACAGGGGGCTTGGGCAGTTCTTC
cdr3_aa: CASSQVKDRGLGQFF

d_call: TRBD2
j_call: TRBJ2-3
clone_size: few
v_call: TRBV12-3/TRBV12-4
cdr3_nt: TGTGCCAGCAGTTCAAAGGGAGGGTTTGGCACAGATACGCAGTATTTT
cdr3_aa: CASSSKGGFGTDTQYF

d_call: NA
j_call: TRBJ2-1
clone_size: NA
v_call: TRBV20-1
cdr3_nt: TGCAGTGCTAGCAATTCCGGGACCACCCGCTACAATGAGCAGTTCTTC
cdr3_aa: CSASNSGTTRYNEQFF

d_call: NA
j_call: TRBJ1-5
clone_size: many
v_call: TRBV27
cdr3_nt: TGTGCCAGCAGTTTCTCCCTTAGCAATCAGCCCCAGCATTTT
cdr3_aa: CASSFSLSNQPQHF

d_call: NA
j_call: TRBJ2-7
clone_size: many
v_call: TRBV29-1
cdr3_nt: TGCAGCGTTGAAGGTGGGGGGGAGCAGTACTTC
cdr3_aa: CSVEGGGEQYF

d_call: NA
j_call: TRBJ1-1
clone_size: many
v_call: TRBV5-1
cdr3_nt: TGCGCCAGCAGCTCCCAGACAGGGAACACTGAAGCTTTCTTT
cdr3_aa: CASSSQTGNTEAFF

d_call: TRBD1
j_call: TRBJ1-3
clone_size: many
v_call: TRBV29-1
cdr3_nt: TGCAGCGTTCATACAAGGACAGGGGGCAGAAACACCATATATTTT
cdr3_aa: CSVHTRTGGRNTIYF

d_call: NA
j_call: TRBJ2-1
clone_size: few
v_call: TRBV7-9
cdr3_nt: TGTGCCAGCAGCAAGCTCCCGAGGGCCTCCTACAATGAGCAGTTCTTC
cdr3_aa: CASSKLPRASYNEQFF

d_call: TRBD2
j_call: TRBJ2-2
clone_size: many
v_call: TRBV12-3/TRBV12-4
cdr3_nt: TGTGCCAGCAGTTTTCTCTTCCCGGGAGGCACCGGGGAGCTGTTTTTT
cdr3_aa: CASSFLFPGGTGELFF

d_call: TRBD1
j_call: TRBJ1-5
clone_size: few
v_call: TRBV12-3/TRBV12-4
cdr3_nt: TGTGCCAGCACCGACAGGGCTTATAGCAATCAGCCCCAGCATTTT
cdr3_aa: CASTDRAYSNQPQHF

d_call: TRBD1
j_call: TRBJ2-1
clone_size: few
v_call: TRBV27
cdr3_nt: TGTGCCAGTCGGGACAGAGCCTACAATGAGCAGTTCTTC
cdr3_aa: CASRDRAYNEQFF

d_call: NA
j_call: TRBJ1-5
clone_size: many
v_call: TRBV6-2/TRBV6-3
cdr3_nt: TGTGCCAGCTGTGACGGCAATCAGCCCCAGCATTTT
cdr3_aa: CASCDGNQPQHF

d_call: NA
j_call: TRBJ1-2
clone_size: many
v_call: TRBV18
cdr3_nt: TGTGCCAGCTCAACGCGCGATCTGGGGGCTAACTATGGCTACACCTTC
cdr3_aa: CASSTRDLGANYGYTF

d_call: TRBD1
j_call: TRBJ1-2
clone_size: NA
v_call: TRBV6-1
cdr3_nt: TGTGCCAGCACCAGGGACAGAGCTAACTATGGCTACACCTTC
cdr3_aa: CASTRDRANYGYTF

d_call: NA
j_call: TRBJ1-1
clone_size: NA
v_call: TRBV6-2/TRBV6-3
cdr3_nt: TGTGCCAGCAGTGCAACGGGACACTTGAACACTGAAGCTTTCTTT
cdr3_aa: CASSATGHLNTEAFF

d_call: NA
j_call: TRBJ1-1
clone_size: few
v_call: TRBV27
cdr3_nt: TGTGCCACAACTTCGACAGGACTAATGAACACTGAAGCTTTCTTT
cdr3_aa: CATTSTGLMNTEAFF

d_call: TRBD1
j_call: TRBJ1-5
clone_size: NA
v_call: TRBV20-1
cdr3_nt: TGCAGTGCTAGTGGACAGGTTCGAAGCAATCAGCCCCAGCATTTT
cdr3_aa: CSASGQVRSNQPQHF

d_call: NA
j_call: TRBJ1-1
clone_size: many
v_call: TRBV20-1
cdr3_nt: TGCAGTGCTAGATATGGGGCCGTGAACACTGAAGCTTTCTTT
cdr3_aa: CSARYGAVNTEAFF

d_call: NA
j_call: TRBJ1-2
clone_size: few
v_call: TRBV5-5
cdr3_nt: TGTGCCAGCAGCTTGATCGGGGATTCTAACTATGGCTACACCTTC
cdr3_aa: CASSLIGDSNYGYTF

d_call: NA
j_call: TRBJ1-3
clone_size: many
v_call: TRBV20-1
cdr3_nt: TGCGGCTCCTTGACAGATTCTGGAAACACCATATATTTT
cdr3_aa: CGSLTDSGNTIYF

d_call: NA
j_call: TRBJ1-2
clone_size: many
v_call: TRBV29-1
cdr3_nt: TGCAGCGTTGTGCAGGGACGCTATGGCTACACCTTC
cdr3_aa: CSVVQGRYGYTF

d_call: TRBD2
j_call: TRBJ2-6
clone_size: few
v_call: TRBV20-1
cdr3_nt: TGCAGTGCTCGGGGGGTCTCTGGGGCCAACGTCCTGACTTTC
cdr3_aa: CSARGVSGANVLTF

d_call: NA
j_call: TRBJ2-1
clone_size: many
v_call: TRBV6-2/TRBV6-3
cdr3_nt: TGTGCCAGCAGTTACCCCCCCAATGAGCAGTTCTTC
cdr3_aa: CASSYPPNEQFF

d_call: TRBD2
j_call: TRBJ2-5
clone_size: many
v_call: TRBV5-1
cdr3_nt: TGCGCCAGCAGCTGGAATAGCGGGAAATCGGAGACCCAGTACTTC
cdr3_aa: CASSWNSGKSETQYF

d_call: NA
j_call: TRBJ2-1
clone_size: many
v_call: TRBV2
cdr3_nt: TGTGCCAGCAGTGTGAGGACCTACAATGAGCAGTTCTTC
cdr3_aa: CASSVRTYNEQFF

d_call: NA
j_call: TRBJ1-5
clone_size: few
v_call: TRBV24-1
cdr3_nt: TGTGCCACCGGACGGACAGGCAATCAGCCCCAGCATTTT
cdr3_aa: CATGRTGNQPQHF

d_call: NA
j_call: TRBJ2-1
clone_size: many
v_call: TRBV3-1
cdr3_nt: TGTGCCAGCAGCGCCGCCCGAGCTAATGAGCAGTTCTTC
cdr3_aa: CASSAARANEQFF

d_call: NA
j_call: TRBJ2-3
clone_size: many
v_call: TRBV28
cdr3_nt: TGTGCCAGCAGTTTCGTGGCGGGACGCCCCACAGATACGCAGTATTTT
cdr3_aa: CASSFVAGRPTDTQYF

d_call: TRBD2
j_call: TRBJ2-1
clone_size: few
v_call: TRBV4-1
cdr3_nt: TGCGCCAGCAGCCAAATCGCTAGCGGGAGGGCCGGGATGGGGAATGAGCAGTTCTTC
cdr3_aa: CASSQIASGRAGMGNEQFF